Listed here is a single TCR beta chain. Antigen unknown. These data originate in a study of CD8 T cells in ankylosing spondylitis. Points from the study as a whole: The disease-linked clones had a CD8+ phenotype and low blood frequencies.

TCRdb called the 5' RACE reads again in MiXCR, with one record for every CDR3 protein. The table shows 30,000 to 35,000 distinct CDR3 sequences, with about 29% occurring only once. CDR1 KGHSH and CDR2 LQKENI come from the germline V gene. With 3 bases removed from V and 6 bases from J, the gap between germline ends came to 9 bases. The CDR3 totals 13 residues. This clonotype originated in a male donor with ankylosing spondylitis. The gene calls are TRBV18 and TRBJ2-1; no clear D. The sample consisted of synovial fluid, either unsorted or a sorted T cell fraction (not recorded which). CDR3 DNA: TGTGCCAGCTCACCTGTCCCGCCCAATGAGCAGTTCTTC. Translating it yields CASSPVPPNEQFF.